These 32 T cell receptor beta chains were sequenced from one sample in a study of T cells in Graves' hyperthyroidism and ophthalmopathy. TCR beta CDR3 sequences were amplified from RNA transcripts. Primed by the HTBI set, a first-round RT-PCR was run on the TCR CDR3. TCRdb analysed the multiplex PCR reads with MiXCR anew, one entry per CDR3 protein. The sample contains roughly 750,000 distinct CDR3 sequences, about 17% of which appear only once. The sequenced sample was blood. These receptors were obtained from a man between 18 and 29 years old with Graves' hyperthyroidism.

This clonotype was seen many times. The chain uses TRBV28 and TRBJ2-7, with a tentative D call TRBD2 (5 bases). Deletions cut 3 bases from V and 3 bases from J, with 15 bases between. Germline CDR1 is MDHEN and CDR2 is SYDVKM. The CDR3 is 15 amino acids. The CDR3, as DNA: TGTGCCAGCAGTTTTCTTGGGCTAGGAGGCTACGAGCAGTACTTC. It encodes CASSFLGLGGYEQYF.

This clonotype was seen ten or more times. The chain employs TRBV28 and TRBJ2-4, with D maybe TRBD2 (6 bases). Per germline, CDR1 MDHEN and CDR2 SYDVKM. Trimming left V 4 bases short and J 0 bases short, with 16 bases between. This CDR3 region has 17 residues. CDR3 bases: TGTGCCAGCAGTTCCCCGGGACTCCAGGCAGCCAAAAACATTCAGTACTTC. It is translated as CASSSPGLQAAKNIQYF.

This clonotype was detected ten times or more. CDR3 DNA: TGCAGTGCTAGAGATCCGGGCAGGGTAGGGTATGGCTACACCTTC. Protein product: CSARDPGRVGYGYTF. The rearrangement uses TRBV20-1 and TRBJ1-2; a possible D gene is TRBD1 (5 bases). Trimming shortened V by 0 bases and J by 5 bases, and 16 bases separated the two germline ends. CDR3 length equals 15 residues. Germline-derived CDR1 and CDR2 are DFQATT and SNEGSKA (reference sequence).

The sample holds many counts of this clonotype. This chain joins TRBV7-8 and TRBJ2-3; 9 bases match TRBD1. J gave up 5 bases and V 5 bases, and 5 bases lay outside the gene matches. CDR3 length: 14 residues. Germline lookup yields CDR1 SGHVS and CDR2 FQNEAQ. The CDR3 nucleotides are TGTGCCAGCAGCACGGGACAGGGAGTAGATACGCAGTATTTT. It codes for CASSTGQGVDTQYF.

This clonotype was recorded at least ten times. The rearrangement links TRBV7-2 to TRBJ2-3; D possibly uses TRBD1 or TRBD2 (5 bases each). Trimming took off 3 bases at V and 6 bases at J, with 16 bases between the two ends. CDR3 length: 15 amino acids. Germline V lookup: CDR1 SGHTA, CDR2 FQGNSA. The CDR3 DNA reads as TGTGCCAGCAGCTTTGGGCGAGGGACCGCGGATACGCAGTATTTT. Translation: CASSFGRGTADTQYF.

The gene calls are TRBV11-3 and TRBJ2-1; D is uncertain. The CDR3 length is 12 residues. Germline V CDR1 and CDR2: SGHNT, YENEEA. V lost 1 base and J lost 10, with 8 bases in between. CDR3 sequence reads: CASSLVWQEQFF. CDR3 DNA sequence: TGTGCCAGCAGCTTAGTCTGGCAGGAGCAGTTCTTC.

Many counts were recorded for this clonotype. J is TRBJ2-1 and V is TRBV11-2, with 11 bases lining up with TRBD2. The CDR3 has 19 amino acids. V lost 3 bases and J lost 5; bases outside the gene matches: 15. Germline loops: CDR1 SGHAT, CDR2 FQNNGV. CDR3 in amino acids: CASSLTSGTRSPEDNEQFF. The CDR3 region has the DNA TGTGCCAGCAGCTTGACTAGCGGGACTCGGTCCCCCGAAGACAATGAGCAGTTCTTC.

This clonotype has a handful of counts. CDR3 sequence: CASSFSGRRNEQFF. CDR3 nucleotide sequence: TGTGCCAGCAGTTTCAGCGGGAGGAGGAATGAGCAGTTCTTC. The V call is TRBV12-3 or TRBV12-4, the J call TRBJ2-1; 9 bases agree with TRBD2. The CDR3 runs to 14 residues. Trimming cost V 3 bases and J 7 bases; bases outside gene matches: 4.

This clonotype was detected ten times or more. The chain uses TRBV28 and TRBJ2-7, with a tentative D call TRBD1 (6 bases). The CDR3 runs 15 residues. CDR1 MDHEN and CDR2 SYDVKM come from the germline V gene. V was clipped by 4 bases and J by 1 base, with 14 bases between them. The CDR3 protein is CASSSPGTFSYEQYF. In nucleotides, the CDR3 is TGTGCCAGCAGTTCCCCCGGGACATTTTCCTACGAGCAGTACTTC.

This clonotype was counted at least ten times. V usage is TRBV18 and J usage is TRBJ2-7; either TRBD1 or TRBD2 may fit D (5 bases each). There are 15 residues in the CDR3. Germline CDR1 reads KGHSH; CDR2 reads LQKENI. V dropped 5 bases and J dropped 7 bases, with 21 bases sitting between them. Written as DNA, the CDR3 is TGTGCCAGCTCAACCCTCGGGACCTCCTCTGGAGAGCAGTACTTC. This sequence encodes CASSTLGTSSGEQYF.

This clonotype was counted only a few times. This chain links TRBV6-1 with TRBJ2-4; 11 positions agree with TRBD1. J was trimmed by 5 bases and V by 6 bases; bases with no gene match: 3. CDR3 length equals 14 residues. Germline-derived CDR1 and CDR2 are MNHNS and SASEGT. The CDR3 protein is CASRTGQGENIQYF. CDR3 nucleotide sequence: TGTGCCAGCAGGACGGGACAGGGGGAAAACATTCAGTACTTC.

This clonotype was found many times. This chain connects TRBV9 to TRBJ2-5, with 9 nucleotides matching TRBD2. Per germline, CDR1 SGDLS and CDR2 YYNGEE. The length of the CDR3 is 14 residues. V shed 3 bases, J shed 5 bases, and the junction held 5 bases outside the gene matches. The CDR3 region is CASSAGTSRETQYF. The DNA of the CDR3 is TGTGCCAGCAGCGCTGGGACTAGCCGGGAGACCCAGTACTTC.

This clonotype appeared a few times. The chain uses TRBV28 and TRBJ2-1; 12 bases are shared with TRBD2. This CDR3 is 15 amino acids long. V dropped 7 bases and J dropped 4; count of bases not matched to a gene: 5. Germline V gene lookup returns CDR1 MDHEN and CDR2 SYDVKM. The CDR3, as DNA: TGTGCCAGCATCCTAGCGGGAGGGAAATACAATGAGCAGTTCTTC. Protein sequence: CASILAGGKYNEQFF.

The chain recombines TRBV27 with TRBJ2-6; 11 bases are shared with TRBD1. With V trimmed by 4 bases and J by 0 bases, 5 bases remained unmatched. The CDR3 spans 18 residues. Germline V gene sequence: CDR1 MNHEY, CDR2 SMNVEV (reference sequence). The CDR3 DNA reads as TGTGCCAGCAGTTCTAGGACAGGGGGCGACTCTGGGGCCAACGTCCTGACTTTC. Its translation is CASSSRTGGDSGANVLTF. The variable domain in full, with the rest retrieved from reference TRBV27 and TRBJ2-6, is EAQVTQNPRYLITVTGKKLTVTCSQNMNHEYMSWYRQDPGLGLRQIYYSMNVEVTDKGDVPEGYKVSRKEKRNFPLILESPSPNQTSLYFCASSSRTGGDSGANVLTFGAGSRLTVL.

This clonotype has at least ten counts. The chain joins TRBV27 to TRBJ2-7, with a possible D match to TRBD2 (6 bases). V was shortened by 10 bases and J by 6 bases, with 19 bases between the two germline ends. Germline assignment: CDR1 MNHEY and CDR2 SMNVEV (reference sequence). This CDR3 has 13 residues. The CDR3 DNA sequence: TGTGCCACCCGGGACTTTGGGGTCCGCGAGCAGTACTTC. This translates into CATRDFGVREQYF.

Points on this clonotype: Since the CDR3 does not end with the conserved phenylalanine or tryptophan, this likely comes from a read error. V and J are TRBV5-1 and TRBJ2-3, with 11 bases identical to TRBD2. Germline trimming cut 4 bases from V and 2 bases from J; bases unmatched to any gene: 9. CDR1 is SGHRS, CDR2 YFSETQ, per germline. The CDR3 consists of 17 residues. In nucleotides, the CDR3 is TGCGCCAGCAGCCTTAAAGGACTAGCGGGTTTCACAGATACGCAGTATCTT. Protein product: CASSLKGLAGFTDTQYL.

This clonotype occurred a few times. The chain combines TRBV28 with TRBJ1-6; TRBD1 aligns across 7 bases. The J segment lost 7 bases and the V segment lost 6 bases, leaving 12 bases of the junction unmatched. The CDR3 has 16 amino acids. Germline loops: CDR1 MDHEN, CDR2 SYDVKM. In DNA, the CDR3 is TGTGCCAGCAGCCTCCCCAGGGGGACTGCAAATTCACCCCTCCACTTT. Amino acids: CASSLPRGTANSPLHF. Full variable domain (rest looked up from reference TRBV28 and TRBJ1-6): DVKVTQSSRYLVKRTGEKVFLECVQDMDHENMFWYRQDPGLGLRLIYFSYDVKMKEKGDIPEGYSVSREKKERFSLILESASTNQTSMYLCASSLPRGTANSPLHFGNGTRLTVT.

In its sample, this clonotype was seen a few times. The chain couples TRBV5-8 to TRBJ1-2; D ambiguous. The CDR3 covers 10 residues. V lost 0 bases to trimming and J lost 8 bases, with 2 bases between them. Germline lookup yields CDR1 SGHTS and CDR2 YDEGEE. DNA of the CDR3: TGTGCCAGCAGCTTGGTCGGCTACACCTTC. The encoded protein is CASSLVGYTF.

This rearrangement joins TRBV4-2 to TRBJ2-1, with D uncertain. The CDR3 contains 15 residues. Per germline, CDR1 LGHNA and CDR2 YNFKEQ. Trimming shortened V by 0 bases and J by 4 bases, and 10 bases separated the two germline ends. The CDR3 nucleotides are TGTGCCAGCAGCCAAGACCGGATATTGTACAATGAGCAGTTCTTC. Its protein product is CASSQDRILYNEQFF.

This clonotype came up many times. The chain carries TRBV6-1 and TRBJ1-2; TRBD1 is a possible D gene (5 bases). The germline CDR1 and CDR2 sequences are MNHNS and SASEGT. V dropped 1 base and J dropped 5 bases, with 14 bases sitting between them. There are 15 residues in the CDR3. Here the CDR3 DNA reads TGTGCCAGCAGTGAAGATCCCCAGGGCGGGTATGGCTACACCTTC. It codes for CASSEDPQGGYGYTF.

V is TRBV12-3 or TRBV12-4 and J is TRBJ2-3; D not certain. V lost 6 bases and J lost 1, with 8 bases in between. CDR3 size: 13 residues. This CDR3 is CASSLFCTDTQYF. The CDR3 region has the DNA TGTGCCAGCAGCCTATTCTGCACAGATACGCAGTATTTT.

This clonotype was seen repeatedly, ten times or more. The genes are TRBV6-1 and TRBJ1-5; D is possibly TRBD1 (6 bases). The CDR3 consists of 13 residues. CDR1 MNHNS and CDR2 SASEGT come from the germline V gene. The ends were cut back, 7 bases at V and 1 base at J, with 8 bases in the middle. Written as DNA, the CDR3 is TGTGCCAGCACACAGGGCAGCAATCAGCCCCAGCATTTT. This gives the protein CASTQGSNQPQHF.

V is TRBV9 and J is TRBJ2-7; D remains ambiguous. CDR1 is SGDLS, CDR2 YYNGEE, per germline. V gave up 0 bases and J gave up 4 bases, with 14 bases separating them. The CDR3 totals 15 residues. The CDR3 spells CASSVAGGNKYEQYF. CDR3 in DNA: TGTGCCAGCAGCGTAGCGGGCGGAAACAAGTACGAGCAGTACTTC.

This clonotype was found many times. V and J are TRBV11-3 and TRBJ2-1, with 11 bases matching TRBD2. Germline CDR1 and CDR2: SGHNT and YENEEA. After removal of 5 bases from V and 9 bases from J, the junction contained 9 bases not matched to a gene. The CDR3 extends over 15 amino acids. Here the CDR3 DNA reads TGTGCCAGCAGCCTTACTAGCGGGAGTGGCAGTGAGCAGTTCTTC. Protein product: CASSLTSGSGSEQFF.

CDR3 sequence: CAVDPYEQYF. CDR3 DNA: TGTGCCGTTGACCCCTACGAGCAGTACTTC. This rearrangement joins TRBV6-1 to TRBJ2-7; D gene uncertain. The length of the CDR3 is 10 residues. Trimming removed 11 bases from V and 2 bases from J, with 7 bases in between. The V gene's germline CDR1 is MNHNS and CDR2 SASEGT.

In this sample, this clonotype turned up many times. CDR3 sequence: CASSLLGTGVREQYF. The CDR3 bases are TGTGCCAGCAGTTTATTGGGGACAGGGGTGAGGGAGCAGTACTTC. The chain has TRBV28 and TRBJ2-7; 10 bases map to TRBD1. The CDR3 is 15 residues long. The V and J ends lost 1 base and 7 bases, in that order; junction bases with no gene match: 7. Germline lookup yields CDR1 MDHEN and CDR2 SYDVKM.

This clonotype was seen many times. The chain has TRBV12-3 or TRBV12-4 and TRBJ1-1, with a tentative D call TRBD1 (6 bases). The CDR3 is 15 residues long. V was pared by 3 bases and J by 5 bases, with 16 bases between. The CDR3 bases are TGTGCCAGCAGTTTCCTCCGGGACACCACTACTGAAGCTTTCTTT. Amino acids: CASSFLRDTTTEAFF.

This clonotype was counted ten times or more. Germline is not matched at one junction end, which may reflect a read error. The chain uses TRBV18 and TRBJ1-4; D is ambiguous. Germline CDR1 reads KGHSH; CDR2 reads LQKENI. The CDR3 sequence is 16 residues long. CDR3 nucleotides: TGTGCCAGCTCTCCACAACCAGTGGGGAGGAATGAAAAACTGTTTTTT. Its protein is CASSPQPVGRNEKLFF.

The chain is built from TRBV6-2 or TRBV6-3 and TRBJ1-2, with D possibly TRBD1 on 5 matching bases. Trimming cost V 4 bases and J 4 bases, with 19 bases left between them. The CDR3 is 16 amino acids. CDR1 MNHEY and CDR2 SVGEGT come from the germline V gene. CDR3 residues: CASSSRGALATYGYTF. The CDR3 DNA follows: TGTGCCAGCAGTTCGAGGGGCGCGCTGGCGACCTATGGCTACACCTTC.

V and J are TRBV6-5 and TRBJ1-2; a possible D gene is TRBD1 (5 bases). The CDR3 spans 14 residues. The germline V gene encodes CDR1 MNHEY and CDR2 SVGAGI. Trimming removed 2 bases from V and 3 bases from J, with 10 bases in between. The CDR3 loop reads CASSYRGKDYGYTF. CDR3 coding DNA: TGTGCCAGCAGTTACAGGGGAAAGGACTATGGCTACACCTTC.

In this sample, this clonotype turned up many times. The chain combines TRBV28 with TRBJ2-7; the match to TRBD1 covers 8 bases. After removal of 9 bases from V and 5 bases from J, the junction contained 6 bases not matched to a gene. CDR1 is MDHEN, CDR2 SYDVKM, per germline. The CDR3 extends over 12 amino acids. CDR3 protein: CASQTGVHEQYF. In DNA form, the CDR3 reads TGTGCCAGTCAGACAGGGGTCCACGAGCAGTACTTC.

This clonotype was seen a few times. J is TRBJ1-5 and V is TRBV29-1, with D possibly TRBD1 on 5 matching bases. This CDR3 has 13 amino acids. Germline CDR1 and CDR2: SQVTM and ANQGSEA. Trimming removed 6 bases at V and 5 bases at J, with 14 bases between. CDR3 in amino acids: CSVAGTFDQPQHF. Written as DNA, the CDR3 is TGCAGCGTCGCCGGGACCTTTGATCAGCCCCAGCATTTT.